A single sample is the source of the 28 T cell receptor beta chains below, sequenced in a study of blood T cell dynamics during melanoma immunotherapy. Clones were sequenced by immunoSEQ multiplex PCR, and TCRdb holds only the in-frame ones, with some missing. In the table there are 7,800 or so clones, 81% of which are singletons. Time point defined: week 3, after first cycle of checkpoint inhibitor. The sequences come from blood, collected from a patient treated with checkpoint blockade. The source is a human donor with melanoma.

V usage is TRBV29-1 and J usage is TRBJ2-6; D remains unclear. Germline V gives CDR1 SQVTM, CDR2 ANQGSEA. The CDR3 is made up of 13 amino acids. V lost 4 bases and J lost 0, with 4 bases in between. CDR3 DNA sequence: TGCAGCGTTGTCTACTCTGGGGCCAACGTCCTGACTTTC. This translates into CSVVYSGANVLTF.

The chain has TRBV27 and TRBJ2-1, with D possibly being TRBD1 (5 bases). There are 14 residues in the CDR3. V lost 5 bases to trimming and J lost 2 bases, with 10 bases between them. Germline V gene lookup returns CDR1 MNHEY and CDR2 SMNVEV (reference sequence). The CDR3: CASSTSRAYNEQFF. The CDR3 region has the DNA TGTGCCAGCAGTACGAGCAGGGCCTACAATGAGCAGTTCTTC.

This clone was observed a few times. The chain joins TRBV19 to TRBJ1-5; 10 bases map to TRBD1. The germline CDR1 and CDR2 sequences are LNHDA and SQIVND (reference sequence). The CDR3 consists of 16 residues. V lost 5 bases to trimming and J lost 7 bases; unmatched junction nucleotides: 11. The CDR3 sequence: CASSPRDRGFGQPQHF. CDR3 nucleotides: TGTGCCAGTAGTCCCCGGGACAGGGGTTTTGGCCAGCCCCAGCATTTT. Full variable domain (rest looked up from reference TRBV19 and TRBJ1-5): DGGITQSPKYLFRKEGQNVTLSCEQNLNHDAMYWYRQDPGQGLRLIYYSQIVNDFQKGDIAEGYSVSREKKESFPLTVTSAQKNPTAFYLCASSPRDRGFGQPQHFGDGTRLSIL.

The rearrangement uses TRBV5-6 and TRBJ2-3, with D uncertain. Trimming left V 2 bases short and J 4 bases short, with 5 bases between. The CDR3 totals 12 residues. The V gene's germline CDR1 is SGHDT and CDR2 YYEEEE. The CDR3 DNA follows: TGTGCCAGCAGCTTATATTCAGATACGCAGTATTTT. Translating it yields CASSLYSDTQYF.

The chain recombines TRBV5-1 with TRBJ2-7; 7 nucleotides match TRBD1. The CDR3 loop spans 12 amino acids. Germline-derived CDR1 and CDR2 are SGHRS and YFSETQ. Trimming cost V 3 bases and J 6 bases; bases outside gene matches: 3. The CDR3 loop reads CASSSTGAEQYF. Here the CDR3 DNA reads TGCGCCAGCAGCTCCACAGGGGCCGAGCAGTACTTC.

This clone was picked up a small number of times. The chain carries TRBV4-1 and TRBJ2-1; D gene ambiguous. Trimming shortened V by 1 base and J by 10 bases, and 14 bases separated the two germline ends. Germline V CDR1 and CDR2: MGHRA, YSYEKL. This CDR3 region has 14 residues. The DNA of the CDR3 is TGCGCCAGCAGCCAAGTAATAGGGCCAGAAGAGCAGTTCTTC. Amino acids: CASSQVIGPEEQFF.

This clone was recorded a few times. The chain carries TRBV11-2 and TRBJ1-2; 7 bases map to TRBD1. The germline gives CDR1 SGHAT, CDR2 FQNNGV. CDR3 length equals 11 residues. V lost 10 bases to trimming and J lost 6 bases; unmatched junction nucleotides: 5. CDR3 residues: CATTTGNGYTF. In DNA form, the CDR3 reads TGTGCCACGACGACAGGGAATGGCTACACCTTC.

The rearrangement joins TRBV5-1 to TRBJ2-7; tentatively, D is TRBD1 (6 bases). The CDR3 loop spans 15 amino acids. Trimming took off 0 bases at V and 2 bases at J, with 12 bases between the two ends. The germline CDR1 and CDR2 sequences are SGHRS and YFSETQ. CDR3 coding DNA: TGCGCCAGCAGCTTGGCGCAGGGGATCACCTACGAGCAGTACTTC. Its protein product is CASSLAQGITYEQYF. Full variable domain (outside the CDR3, taken from reference TRBV5-1 and TRBJ2-7): KAGVTQTPRYLIKTRGQQVTLSCSPISGHRSVSWYQQTPGQGLQFLFEYFSETQRNKGNFPGRFSGRQFSNSRSEMNVSTLELGDSALYLCASSLAQGITYEQYFGPGTRLTVT.

The gene calls are TRBV19 and TRBJ2-5; 7 nucleotides match TRBD1. After removal of 5 bases from V and 5 bases from J, the junction contained 5 bases not matched to a gene. Looked up from germline, CDR1 is LNHDA and CDR2 is SQIVND (reference sequence). The CDR3 spans 13 residues. The CDR3 spells CASSETGPETQYF. Written as DNA, the CDR3 is TGTGCCAGTAGTGAGACAGGGCCGGAGACCCAGTACTTC.

This chain joins TRBV5-4 and TRBJ2-7, with D possibly matching TRBD1 (6 bases). The germline gives CDR1 SGHNT, CDR2 YYREEE (reference sequence). Trimming pared 6 bases from V and 2 bases from J, leaving 15 bases between. This CDR3 region has 14 residues. CDR3 region: CASTHPGQTYEQYF. DNA for the CDR3: TGTGCCAGCACCCACCCCGGACAGACCTACGAGCAGTACTTC.

CDR3 coding DNA: TGTGCCAGCAGCGTAGCGGGGATTAACACCGGGGAGCTGTTTTTT. Protein product: CASSVAGINTGELFF. The chain has TRBV9 and TRBJ2-2; TRBD2 is a possible D gene (5 bases). The CDR3 loop spans 15 amino acids. V was clipped by 0 bases and J by 2 bases, with 8 bases between them. The germline V gene encodes CDR1 SGDLS and CDR2 YYNGEE.

This chain connects TRBV6-5 to TRBJ2-1; D unclear. The V end was cut by 1 base, the J end by 0 bases, with 10 bases between. The CDR3 consists of 16 residues. CDR1 is MNHEY and CDR2 is SVGAGI in the germline V gene. The CDR3 sequence: CASSYYPASSYNEQFF. CDR3 DNA: TGTGCCAGCAGTTACTATCCAGCGAGCTCCTACAATGAGCAGTTCTTC.

The sample holds one count of this clone. The chain couples TRBV28 to TRBJ2-4, with D possibly being TRBD1 (6 bases). The CDR3 length is 15 residues. Germline CDR1 and CDR2: MDHEN and SYDVKM. V lost 5 bases, J lost 0 bases, and 11 bases lay in between. The CDR3 nucleotides read TGTGCCAGCAGTCTTGGACAGCTAGCCAAAAACATTCAGTACTTC. Encoded protein: CASSLGQLAKNIQYF. Supplemented by reference TRBV28 and TRBJ2-4, the full variable domain reads DVKVTQSSRYLVKRTGEKVFLECVQDMDHENMFWYRQDPGLGLRLIYFSYDVKMKEKGDIPEGYSVSREKKERFSLILESASTNQTSMYLCASSLGQLAKNIQYFGAGTRLSVL.

CDR3 DNA sequence: TGTGCCAGCAGCTTAGTTGGAGACGGATTGACTCGCGTCCTGACTTTC. Its translation is CASSLVGDGLTRVLTF. The rearrangement uses TRBV11-2 and TRBJ2-6; no clear D. CDR1 and CDR2 from the germline V gene are SGHAT and FQNNGV. V dropped 1 base and J dropped 12 bases, with 19 bases sitting between them. This CDR3 has 16 residues.

This sequence joins TRBV6-6 and TRBJ2-5, with TRBD1 matching 9 bases. Looked up from germline, CDR1 is MNHNY and CDR2 is SVGAGI (reference sequence). The J segment lost 5 bases and the V segment lost 6 bases, leaving 7 bases of the junction unmatched. The CDR3 has 14 residues. Here the CDR3 reads CASRKQGAVETQYF. Written as DNA, the CDR3 is TGTGCCAGCAGGAAACAGGGGGCTGTGGAGACCCAGTACTTC.

This clone is a singleton in its sample. The gene calls are TRBV2 and TRBJ1-1, with 7 positions matching TRBD1. After removal of 5 bases from V and 0 bases from J, the junction contained 6 bases not matched to a gene. The CDR3 has 15 residues. Germline V lookup: CDR1 SNHLY, CDR2 FYNNEI. CDR3 bases: TGTGCCAGCAGTCCGGACAGGTCTATGAACACTGAAGCTTTCTTT. Protein product: CASSPDRSMNTEAFF.

This clone came up once. This sequence joins TRBV19 and TRBJ1-1, with D hard to call. The germline V gene encodes CDR1 LNHDA and CDR2 SQIVND (reference sequence). CDR3 length: 12 amino acids. Trimming stripped 6 bases from V and 11 bases from J, with 16 bases between. CDR3 region: CASSVGGLLAFF. The CDR3 bases are TGTGCCAGTAGCGTTGGCGGACTCTTGGCTTTCTTT. The variable domain in full, with the rest retrieved from reference TRBV19 and TRBJ1-1, is DGGITQSPKYLFRKEGQNVTLSCEQNLNHDAMYWYRQDPGQGLRLIYYSQIVNDFQKGDIAEGYSVSREKKESFPLTVTSAQKNPTAFYLCASSVGGLLAFFGQGTRLTVV.

The V gene is TRBV5-5, the J gene TRBJ2-2; D gene ambiguous. V was trimmed by 0 bases and J by 4 bases, leaving 13 bases between them. CDR3 length: 16 amino acids. From germline, CDR1 is SGHKS and CDR2 YYEKEE (reference sequence). The CDR3 is CASSLGSRTITGELFF. CDR3 sequence (DNA): TGTGCCAGCAGCTTGGGGTCCAGGACGATCACCGGGGAGCTGTTTTTT. Filled out from reference TRBV5-5 and TRBJ2-2, the complete variable domain reads DAGVTQSPTHLIKTRGQQVTLRCSPISGHKSVSWYQQVLGQGPQFIFQYYEKEERGRGNFPDRFSARQFPNYSSELNVNALLLGDSALYLCASSLGSRTITGELFFGEGSRLTVL.

The J gene is TRBJ2-5, the V gene TRBV5-1; D may match TRBD1 or TRBD2 (6 bases each). This CDR3 comprises 14 residues. Germline CDR1 and CDR2: SGHRS and YFSETQ. Trimming left V 4 bases short and J 4 bases short, with 14 bases between. CDR3 region: CASSIGGPGETQYF. Here the CDR3 DNA reads TGCGCCAGCAGCATAGGGGGGCCCGGAGAGACCCAGTACTTC.

This clone was observed a few times. V and J are TRBV19 and TRBJ1-5; tentative D call: TRBD1 (6 bases). The CDR3 has 15 residues. Trimming removed 2 bases at V and 2 bases at J, with 10 bases between. Germline loops: CDR1 LNHDA, CDR2 SQIVND (reference sequence). CDR3 loop: CASSISRGGNQPQHF. In DNA, the CDR3 is TGTGCCAGTAGTATAAGCAGGGGCGGCAATCAGCCCCAGCATTTT. Complete variable domain (other parts from reference TRBV19 and TRBJ1-5): DGGITQSPKYLFRKEGQNVTLSCEQNLNHDAMYWYRQDPGQGLRLIYYSQIVNDFQKGDIAEGYSVSREKKESFPLTVTSAQKNPTAFYLCASSISRGGNQPQHFGDGTRLSIL.

This chain links TRBV7-9 with TRBJ1-5; no clear D. Germline V lookup: CDR1 SEHNR, CDR2 FQNEAQ (reference sequence). V lost 3 bases and J 4 bases, leaving 10 bases between the germline ends. This CDR3 is 14 amino acids long. CDR3 in DNA: TGTGCCAGCAGCTTTGAAGGGCCGAATCAGCCCCAGCATTTT. Amino acid sequence: CASSFEGPNQPQHF. Based on the CDR3 plus reference TRBV7-9 and TRBJ1-5, the full variable domain is DTGVSQNPRHKITKRGQNVTFRCDPISEHNRLYWYRQTLGQGPEFLTYFQNEAQLEKSRLLSDRFSAERPKGSFSTLEIQRTEQGDSAMYLCASSFEGPNQPQHFGDGTRLSIL.

The chain carries TRBV12-5 and TRBJ2-1; TRBD2 agrees at 9 bases. In germline, CDR1 is LGHNT, CDR2 FRNRAP. The junction had 8 bases not matched to a gene; V was cut back by 4 bases and J by 1 base. There are 17 residues in the CDR3. The CDR3 nucleotides read TGTGCTAGTGGTTACCCCCCGAGCGGGGGGTCCTACAATGAGCAGTTCTTC. Encoded protein: CASGYPPSGGSYNEQFF.

A single count supports this clone. V gene TRBV30 combines with J gene TRBJ1-4; D remains ambiguous. This CDR3 has 14 residues. The V gene lost 7 bases and the J gene lost 0 bases, with 12 bases spanning the gap. Germline CDR1 reads GTSNPN; CDR2 reads SVGIG (reference sequence). CDR3: CASTPGSTNEKLFF. Here the CDR3 DNA reads TGTGCCTCCACCCCCGGCTCAACTAATGAAAAACTGTTTTTT.

This chain links TRBV9 with TRBJ2-5; weak D call: TRBD2 (5 bases). The V gene lost 2 bases and the J gene lost 3 bases, with 8 bases spanning the gap. CDR1 and CDR2 (germline): SGDLS, YYNGEE. The CDR3 runs 13 residues. CDR3 sequence: CASSVPGEETQYF. Here the CDR3 DNA reads TGTGCCAGCAGCGTCCCCGGGGAAGAGACCCAGTACTTC.

V and J are TRBV14 and TRBJ1-2; D unclear. The CDR3 is made up of 12 amino acids. Germline V gene lookup returns CDR1 SGHDN and CDR2 FVKESK. Trimming took 4 bases from V and 4 from J, leaving 7 bases between them. This chain's CDR3 is CASSLSGYGYTF. Written as DNA, the CDR3 is TGTGCCAGCAGCCTATCAGGCTATGGCTACACCTTC.

The chain recombines TRBV29-1 with TRBJ1-2, with a possible D match to TRBD1 (5 bases). From germline, CDR1 is SQVTM and CDR2 ANQGSEA. Trimming removed 6 bases from V and 0 bases from J, with 11 bases in between. CDR3 length: 13 residues. CDR3 sequence reads: CSVRDVANYGYTF. The CDR3 DNA reads TGCAGCGTCCGGGACGTAGCTAACTATGGCTACACCTTC.

The gene calls are TRBV6-1 and TRBJ2-7; 10 nucleotides line up with TRBD2. From germline, CDR1 is MNHNS and CDR2 SASEGT. V was clipped by 5 bases and J by 3 bases; unmatched bases: 1. There are 13 residues in the CDR3. CDR3 loop: CASSLAGDYEQYF. CDR3 bases: TGTGCCAGCAGTCTAGCGGGGGACTACGAGCAGTACTTC.

The chain couples TRBV6-1 to TRBJ2-5; TRBD1 might be the D (6 bases). The J call may be wrong; the DNA end is better matched by TRBJ2-7. Germline V lookup: CDR1 MNHNS, CDR2 SASEGT. The CDR3 loop spans 14 amino acids. CDR3 loop: CASSEKDRTYEQYF. The CDR3 nucleotides are TGTGCCAGCAGTGAAAAGGACAGAACCTACGAGCAGTACTTC.